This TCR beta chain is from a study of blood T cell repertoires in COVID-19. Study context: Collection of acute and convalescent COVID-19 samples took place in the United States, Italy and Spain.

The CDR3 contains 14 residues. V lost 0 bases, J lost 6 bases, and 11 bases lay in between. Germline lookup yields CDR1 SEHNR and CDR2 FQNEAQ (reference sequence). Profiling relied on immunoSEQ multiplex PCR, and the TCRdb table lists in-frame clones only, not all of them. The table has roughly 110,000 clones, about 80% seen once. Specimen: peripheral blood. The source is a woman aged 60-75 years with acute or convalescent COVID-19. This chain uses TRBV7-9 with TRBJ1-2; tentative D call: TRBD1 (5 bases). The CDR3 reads CASSLAGGAHGYTF. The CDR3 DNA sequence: TGTGCCAGCAGCTTAGCCGGGGGTGCCCATGGCTACACCTTC.